These 20 T cell receptor beta chains came from one sample sequenced in a study of CD8 T cells in Susac syndrome. The RNA, 0.5 to 1 ug, was put through reverse transcription using random hexamers. MiXCR was run by TCRdb on the immunoSEQ multiplex PCR reads, yielding one entry per CDR3 protein. The profile covers around 80,000 distinct CDR3 sequences, with around 96% appearing a single time and approximately 0.39% taken by the ten largest. The sample was CD8+ T cells from PBMCs. The receptors were gathered from a human donor with Susac syndrome.

This chain connects TRBV19 to TRBJ1-4, with 7 nucleotides matching TRBD1. This CDR3 is built from 15 residues. CDR1 is LNHDA and CDR2 is SQIVND in the germline V gene (reference sequence). Trimming cost V 7 bases and J 5 bases; bases outside gene matches: 10. The CDR3 protein is CASTKGDRPNEKLFF. In nucleotides, the CDR3 is TGTGCCAGTACCAAAGGGGACAGACCGAATGAAAAACTGTTTTTT. The full variable domain, in which reference TRBV19 and TRBJ1-4 provide the parts outside the CDR3, is DGGITQSPKYLFRKEGQNVTLSCEQNLNHDAMYWYRQDPGQGLRLIYYSQIVNDFQKGDIAEGYSVSREKKESFPLTVTSAQKNPTAFYLCASTKGDRPNEKLFFGSGTQLSVL.

This sequence joins TRBV3-1 and TRBJ2-1; 7 bases are a match to TRBD2. J was trimmed by 7 bases and V by 1 base; bases with no gene match: 10. The V gene's germline CDR1 is LGHDT and CDR2 YNNKEL (reference sequence). The CDR3 extends over 16 amino acids. This chain's CDR3 is CASSQGRVAGQNEQFF. CDR3 in DNA: TGTGCCAGCAGCCAAGGAAGGGTAGCGGGTCAGAATGAGCAGTTCTTC.

The chain joins TRBV9 to TRBJ1-2; 8 bases line up with TRBD1. Unmatched junction bases numbered 4, after V lost 4 bases and J lost 5 bases. The CDR3 sequence is 13 residues long. Germline V gives CDR1 SGDLS, CDR2 YYNGEE. CDR3 sequence: CASSHGTGYGYTF. CDR3 nucleotide sequence: TGTGCCAGCAGCCACGGGACAGGATATGGCTACACCTTC.

The chain joins TRBV24-1 to TRBJ1-5, with TRBD1 matching 7 bases. This CDR3 has 14 residues. The germline gives CDR1 KGHDR, CDR2 SFDVKD. V gave up 7 bases and J gave up 7 bases; unmatched junction bases: 9. The CDR3 sequence: CATSPGGVGQPQHF. The CDR3 nucleotides are TGTGCCACCAGCCCAGGGGGGGTGGGACAGCCCCAGCATTTT.

The chain combines TRBV28 with TRBJ1-6; 7 bases are shared with TRBD1. Germline loops: CDR1 MDHEN, CDR2 SYDVKM. Trimming took 4 bases from V and 6 from J; bases not matched to a gene: 12. This CDR3 spans 17 amino acids. The CDR3 region is CASSWTGPWGSNSPLHF. CDR3 sequence (DNA): TGTGCCAGCAGTTGGACAGGCCCTTGGGGAAGTAATTCACCCCTCCACTTT.

The V and J genes are TRBV28 and TRBJ2-6; unclear D gene. Germline V gene lookup returns CDR1 MDHEN and CDR2 SYDVKM. The CDR3 is 12 amino acids. Trimming left V 6 bases short and J 6 bases short, with 6 bases between. The CDR3 DNA reads TGTGCCAGCAGCTTGGAGGCCAACGTCCTGACTTTC. It translates to CASSLEANVLTF.

This rearrangement joins TRBV12-3 or TRBV12-4 to TRBJ1-2, with unresolved D. The CDR3 is made up of 13 amino acids. V was shortened by 2 bases and J by 6 bases, with 10 bases between the two germline ends. The CDR3 DNA is TGTGCCAGCAGTTTATTAAGGACCCATGGCTACACCTTC. This gives the protein CASSLLRTHGYTF.

This clonotype was counted a single time. This chain uses TRBV27 with TRBJ2-6; 8 nucleotides line up with TRBD1. The CDR3 spans 18 residues. The V segment lost 6 bases and the J segment 0 bases; nucleotides outside the gene matches: 10. Germline CDR1 reads MNHEY; CDR2 reads SMNVEV (reference sequence). The CDR3 DNA reads TGTGCCAGCAGCCCCTGGACAGGGATGAGCTCTGGGGCCAACGTCCTGACTTTC. As protein: CASSPWTGMSSGANVLTF.

In DNA, the CDR3 is TGCAGCGTTGACGGGAGCTCCTACAATGAGCAGTTCTTC. Its translation: CSVDGSSYNEQFF. The chain uses TRBV29-1 and TRBJ2-1; D may be TRBD2 (6 bases). The CDR3 is 13 residues long. CDR1 and CDR2 (germline): SQVTM, ANQGSEA. V lost 3 bases and J lost 0, with 6 bases in between.

The chain uses TRBV15 and TRBJ2-3, with 8 positions matching TRBD2. Germline trimming cut 3 bases from V and 4 bases from J; bases unmatched to any gene: 3. The CDR3 runs to 14 residues. Germline V gene lookup returns CDR1 LNHNV and CDR2 YYDKDF (reference sequence). Written as DNA, the CDR3 is TGTGCCACCAGCAGGATGCGGGAGGCAGATACGCAGTATTTT. This translates into CATSRMREADTQYF.

The V and J genes are TRBV5-4 and TRBJ1-2; TRBD1 matches 7 bases. Germline V gene data show CDR1 as SGHNT and CDR2 as YYREEE (reference sequence). This CDR3 is built from 14 residues. The trim removed 6 bases at V and 7 bases at J, leaving 12 bases unmatched. CDR3 in amino acids: CASTQQGRSSGYTF. CDR3 coding DNA: TGTGCCAGCACCCAACAGGGGAGGTCCTCTGGCTACACCTTC.

CDR3 nucleotide sequence: TGTGCCAGCAGTGAACCGGGACAGGGGGTACGCGAGCAGTACTTC. As protein: CASSEPGQGVREQYF. The genes are TRBV27 and TRBJ2-7; 11 nucleotides match TRBD1. The CDR3 totals 15 residues. V lost 5 bases to trimming and J lost 6 bases; unmatched junction nucleotides: 9. Per the germline V gene, CDR1 is MNHEY and CDR2 is SMNVEV (reference sequence).

CDR3 sequence: CASSRALGTAKETQYF. The DNA for the CDR3 is TGCGCCAGCAGCAGAGCCCTCGGGACAGCCAAAGAGACCCAGTACTTC. The chain links TRBV5-1 to TRBJ2-5, with 7 bases lining up with TRBD1. V lost 4 bases and J lost 3; bases outside the gene matches: 12. This CDR3 comprises 16 residues. The germline gives CDR1 SGHRS, CDR2 YFSETQ.

The rearrangement uses TRBV24-1 and TRBJ2-7; D might be TRBD2 (6 bases). The CDR3 consists of 17 residues. CDR1 and CDR2 (germline): KGHDR, SFDVKD. V was shortened by 10 bases and J by 6 bases, with 30 bases between the two germline ends. As DNA, the CDR3 is TGTGCCACTGCGGGACCGACGTATCAGGCGACCCGTGGCGAGCAGTACGTC. It encodes CATAGPTYQATRGEQYV.

The genes are TRBV6-5 and TRBJ2-7, with D uncertain. With 3 bases removed from V and 6 bases from J, the gap between germline ends came to 9 bases. CDR1 is MNHEY, CDR2 SVGAGI, per germline. This CDR3 spans 12 amino acids. CDR3 bases: TGTGCCAGCAGTTATGGGGTCGGCGAGCAGTACTTC. Translating gives CASSYGVGEQYF.

The J gene is TRBJ2-3, the V gene TRBV7-6; 12 bases are a match to TRBD2. The germline V gene encodes CDR1 SGHVS and CDR2 FNYEAQ. There are 17 residues in the CDR3. The J segment lost 2 bases and the V segment lost 4 bases, leaving 7 bases of the junction unmatched. CDR3 region: CASSSGLAGTNTDTQYF. The CDR3 DNA follows: TGTGCCAGCAGCTCCGGACTAGCGGGGACAAACACAGATACGCAGTATTTT.

Regarding this clonotype: Sequence at one end of the junction differs from germline and may be a read error. This sequence joins TRBV5-4 and TRBJ2-3; 9 positions match TRBD1. The CDR3 spans 12 residues. Germline V gives CDR1 SGHNT, CDR2 YYREEE (reference sequence). Here the CDR3 DNA reads TGCGCACAGGGGACAGGGCTAGATACGCAGTATTTT. As protein: CAQGTGLDTQYF.

The chain carries TRBV5-4 and TRBJ1-5; a weak D match, TRBD1 (5 bases). The CDR3 runs to 14 residues. V dropped 1 base and J dropped 7 bases, with 12 bases sitting between them. CDR1 is SGHNT, CDR2 YYREEE, per germline (reference sequence). The CDR3 spells CASSLWGVGQPQHF. The CDR3, as DNA: TGTGCCAGCAGCTTGTGGGGGGTCGGGCAGCCCCAGCATTTT.

The V call is TRBV29-1, the J call TRBJ2-1, with 7 positions matching TRBD2. Germline CDR1 is SQVTM and CDR2 is ANQGSEA. The CDR3 extends over 16 amino acids. The ends lost 7 bases at V and 4 bases at J; junction bases unmatched: 16. Here the CDR3 DNA reads TGCAGCGCCCGGGGAGCGGGGCAGCGCCAATACAATGAGCAGTTCTTC. Protein sequence: CSARGAGQRQYNEQFF.

The rearrangement uses TRBV9 and TRBJ2-5, with D unclear. The V end was cut by 0 bases, the J end by 4 bases, with 13 bases between. The CDR3 is made up of 15 amino acids. The germline CDR1 and CDR2 sequences are SGDLS and YYNGEE. The chain's CDR3 is CASSVEGSSGETQYF. CDR3 coding DNA: TGTGCCAGCAGCGTAGAGGGTAGCTCTGGAGAGACCCAGTACTTC.